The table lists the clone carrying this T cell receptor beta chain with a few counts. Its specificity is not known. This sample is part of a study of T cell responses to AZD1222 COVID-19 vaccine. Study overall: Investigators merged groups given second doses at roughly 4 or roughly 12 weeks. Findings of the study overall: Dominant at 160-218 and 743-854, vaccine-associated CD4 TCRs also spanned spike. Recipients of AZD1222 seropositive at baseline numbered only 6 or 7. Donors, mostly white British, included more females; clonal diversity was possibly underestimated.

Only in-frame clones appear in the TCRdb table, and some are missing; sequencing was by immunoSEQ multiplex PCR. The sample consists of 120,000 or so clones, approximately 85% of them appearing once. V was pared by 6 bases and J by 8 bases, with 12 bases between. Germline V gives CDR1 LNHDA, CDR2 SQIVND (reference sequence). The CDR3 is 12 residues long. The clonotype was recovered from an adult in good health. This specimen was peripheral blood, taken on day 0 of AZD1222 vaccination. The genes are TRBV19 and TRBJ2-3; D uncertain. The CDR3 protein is CASRTNSGTQYF. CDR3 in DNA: TGTGCCAGTAGGACGAACAGTGGTACGCAGTATTTT.